A single sample is the source of the 14 T cell receptor beta chains below, sequenced in a study of blood T cell repertoires in COVID-19. Here immunoSEQ multiplex PCR was the method, and the copy in TCRdb shows in-frame clones only, minus some. Of about 200,000 clones listed, over 80% are singletons. The sequencing input was peripheral blood. The receptors were gathered from a man aged 35-49 years with acute or convalescent COVID-19.

The chain links TRBV2 to TRBJ1-5, with 10 bases identical to TRBD1. The CDR3 totals 16 residues. After removal of 6 bases from V and 2 bases from J, the junction contained 7 bases not matched to a gene. Germline assignment: CDR1 SNHLY and CDR2 FYNNEI. CDR3: CASRQTGGSGNQPQHF. The CDR3 nucleotides are TGTGCCAGCAGGCAGACAGGGGGCTCCGGCAATCAGCCCCAGCATTTT.

This clone has a handful of counts. The chain couples TRBV12-3 or TRBV12-4 to TRBJ2-2, with no clear D. This CDR3 spans 13 amino acids. V was trimmed by 7 bases and J by 3 bases, leaving 9 bases between them. The CDR3 sequence is CASTLQYTGELFF. The CDR3 DNA is TGTGCCAGCACCCTTCAGTACACCGGGGAGCTGTTTTTT.

The rearrangement links TRBV12-5 to TRBJ2-3; 10 nucleotides line up with TRBD1. The CDR3 consists of 15 residues. V was clipped by 1 base and J by 6 bases; unmatched bases: 4. Germline CDR1 LGHNT, CDR2 FRNRAP. CDR3 region: CASGLGQGAGDTQYF. CDR3 in DNA: TGTGCTAGTGGTTTGGGACAGGGGGCGGGGGATACGCAGTATTTT.

The genes are TRBV2 and TRBJ2-1; 9 bases line up with TRBD2. V was clipped by 2 bases and J by 9 bases; unmatched bases: 17. CDR1 is SNHLY, CDR2 FYNNEI, per germline. CDR3 size: 18 residues. In DNA form, the CDR3 reads TGTGCCAGCAGTGAATACCCCCCGGCTAGCGGGATAAAGGGTGAGCAGTTCTTC. It yields the protein CASSEYPPASGIKGEQFF.

The J gene is TRBJ2-3, the V gene TRBV10-3; 9 bases fit TRBD2. The V gene end was trimmed by 7 bases and the J gene end by 2 bases; junction bases not matched to a gene: 4. Per the germline V gene, CDR1 is ENHRY and CDR2 is SYGVKD. The CDR3 has 14 residues. This CDR3 is CAIMPSGNTDTQYF. DNA for the CDR3: TGTGCCATCATGCCTAGCGGGAACACAGATACGCAGTATTTT.

J is TRBJ1-2 and V is TRBV30; 7 bases are shared with TRBD1. V trimming: 0 bases; J trimming: 6 bases; junction bases outside the gene matches: 4. CDR3 length: 13 residues. Germline V gene lookup returns CDR1 GTSNPN and CDR2 SVGIG (reference sequence). As DNA, the CDR3 is TGTGCCTGGAGTGTAGGACAGGAGGATGGCTACACCTTC. Residues: CAWSVGQEDGYTF.

The rearrangement links TRBV7-6 to TRBJ2-1; D is possibly TRBD2 (6 bases). Deletions cut 0 bases from V and 3 bases from J, with 9 bases between. The CDR3 extends over 15 amino acids. Germline CDR1 and CDR2: SGHVS and FNYEAQ. The CDR3 region is CASSLAGTRYNEQFF. CDR3 DNA: TGTGCCAGCAGCTTAGCGGGGACTCGCTACAATGAGCAGTTCTTC.

The chain links TRBV24-1 to TRBJ2-3, with D possibly matching TRBD1 (6 bases). The CDR3 loop spans 15 amino acids. CDR1 is KGHDR and CDR2 is SFDVKD in the germline V gene. V gave up 5 bases and J gave up 2 bases, with 13 bases separating them. Here the CDR3 DNA reads TGTGCCACCAGTGTGGACAGCACTTTCACAGATACGCAGTATTTT. Translating it yields CATSVDSTFTDTQYF.

This rearrangement joins TRBV30 to TRBJ1-2, with D possibly TRBD1 on 5 matching bases. Trimming pared 5 bases from V and 6 bases from J, leaving 19 bases between. This CDR3 contains 14 residues. The germline CDR1 and CDR2 sequences are GTSNPN and SVGIG (reference sequence). The CDR3 DNA reads TGTGCCTGGGTATACGCCGGGACTGCGGATGGCTACACCTTC. Amino acid sequence: CAWVYAGTADGYTF.

The chain is built from TRBV4-3 and TRBJ1-2; 8 bases agree with TRBD1. This CDR3 spans 18 amino acids. In germline, CDR1 is LGHNA, CDR2 YSLEER. The V segment lost 4 bases and the J segment 3 bases; nucleotides outside the gene matches: 16. CDR3 protein: CASSPPPPRGTGHYGYTF. DNA for the CDR3: TGCGCCAGCAGCCCTCCCCCCCCGCGCGGGACAGGACACTATGGCTACACCTTC.

This clone was seen once. The chain joins TRBV7-9 to TRBJ2-7, with 7 bases fitting TRBD2. The CDR3 has 15 residues. Germline-derived CDR1 and CDR2 are SEHNR and FQNEAQ (reference sequence). The V segment lost 3 bases and the J segment 1 base; nucleotides outside the gene matches: 6. The CDR3 protein is CASSFFERESYEQYF. CDR3 DNA sequence: TGTGCCAGCAGCTTCTTTGAGCGGGAATCCTACGAGCAGTACTTC.

The table lists this clone with a count of one. Other nucleotide sequences from this sample produce the same CDR3. J is TRBJ2-1 and V is TRBV7-2; no clear D. Germline V gene data show CDR1 as SGHTA and CDR2 as FQGNSA. Trimming stripped 0 bases from V and 4 bases from J, with 4 bases between. The length of the CDR3 is 13 residues. The chain's CDR3 is CASSLALYNEQFF. CDR3 coding DNA: TGTGCCAGCAGCTTAGCCCTGTACAATGAGCAGTTCTTC.

The chain joins TRBV27 to TRBJ2-1; TRBD2 might be the D (6 bases). V dropped 2 bases and J dropped 4 bases, with 12 bases sitting between them. The CDR3 covers 15 residues. CDR1 and CDR2 from the germline V gene are MNHEY and SMNVEV (reference sequence). The CDR3 DNA follows: TGTGCCAGCAGTTTAGGGGGAGGACCTTACAATGAGCAGTTCTTC. Its translation is CASSLGGGPYNEQFF.

The chain uses TRBV7-2 and TRBJ2-5; TRBD2 might be the D (7 bases). This CDR3 is 13 amino acids long. Trimming shortened V by 4 bases and J by 4 bases, and 10 bases separated the two germline ends. Germline-derived CDR1 and CDR2 are SGHTA and FQGNSA. CDR3 protein: CASSSRGAETQYF. The CDR3 DNA follows: TGTGCCAGCAGCTCACGGGGGGCAGAGACCCAGTACTTC.